Below are 10 T cell receptor beta chains sequenced from a single sample in a study of identical twins. Each CDR3 protein is one row after TCRdb ran MiXCR on the 5' RACE reads. Among hundreds of thousands of distinct CDR3 sequences, approximately 9% were seen once, and the ten largest hold approximately 0.96%. The sample was also linked to a second study, of yellow fever vaccine responses in identical twins.

The sample consisted of PBMCs. The receptors were sampled from a young woman in good health.

In DNA, the CDR3 is TGTGCCAGCAGCCGTTTTCCAGATACCTACGAGCAGTACTTC. It yields the protein CASSRFPDTYEQYF. V gene TRBV7-9 combines with J gene TRBJ2-7; D unresolved. V was shortened by 5 bases and J by 2 bases, with 13 bases between the two germline ends. Germline CDR1 is SEHNR and CDR2 is FQNEAQ (reference sequence). The CDR3 length is 14 residues.

The genes are TRBV7-9 and TRBJ2-3; D remains ambiguous. CDR3 length: 16 amino acids. Germline V gene data show CDR1 as SEHNR and CDR2 as FQNEAQ (reference sequence). V was trimmed by 3 bases and J by 0 bases, leaving 13 bases between them. The chain's CDR3 is CASSFLNTHSTDTQYF. The DNA of the CDR3 is TGTGCCAGCAGCTTCCTAAACACCCACAGCACAGATACGCAGTATTTT.

This rearrangement joins TRBV24-1 to TRBJ2-7, with 7 nucleotides matching TRBD1. The CDR3 length is 17 residues. J lost 0 bases, V lost 4 bases, and 11 bases had no gene match. Per the germline V gene, CDR1 is KGHDR and CDR2 is SFDVKD. CDR3 coding DNA: TGTGCCACCAGTGACTTCCTAGGACAGGAGAGCTCCTACGAGCAGTACTTC. Translated: CATSDFLGQESSYEQYF.

Only a few counts were recorded for this clonotype. V gene TRBV7-9 combines with J gene TRBJ2-2; no firm D call. Germline assignment: CDR1 SEHNR and CDR2 FQNEAQ (reference sequence). CDR3 length: 10 residues. This CDR3 reads CAGYTGELFF. Here the CDR3 DNA reads TGTGCAGGCTACACCGGGGAGCTGTTTTTT.

This clonotype has ten or more counts. The gene calls are TRBV6-2 or TRBV6-3 and TRBJ2-7, with 10 bases lining up with TRBD1. Germline assignment: CDR1 MNHEY and CDR2 SVGEGT. The CDR3 is made up of 13 amino acids. The V gene end was trimmed by 7 bases and the J gene end by 5 bases; junction bases not matched to a gene: 5. This CDR3 reads CASTGQGTNEQYF. DNA for the CDR3: TGTGCCAGCACGGGACAGGGGACCAACGAGCAGTACTTC.

This clonotype was picked up many times. The chain uses TRBV4-3 and TRBJ2-6; tentative D call: TRBD1 (6 bases). CDR3 length: 17 residues. Germline lookup yields CDR1 LGHNA and CDR2 YSLEER. Trimming left V 3 bases short and J 1 base short, with 13 bases between. Here the CDR3 reads CASSHPNRDSGANVLTF. CDR3 DNA sequence: TGCGCCAGCAGCCATCCTAACAGGGATTCTGGGGCCAACGTCCTGACTTTC.

This clonotype was counted a few times. V is TRBV28 and J is TRBJ2-7; 7 positions agree with TRBD2. J gave up 3 bases and V 3 bases, and 5 bases lay outside the gene matches. Looked up from germline, CDR1 is MDHEN and CDR2 is SYDVKM. This CDR3 contains 14 residues. The CDR3 DNA sequence: TGTGCCAGCAGTTTCGGGGGGAGTCACTACGAGCAGTACTTC. It encodes CASSFGGSHYEQYF.

This clonotype was seen a few times. The chain combines TRBV9 with TRBJ2-3; D may be TRBD2 (6 bases). The CDR3 is 14 residues long. V lost 2 bases and J 6 bases, leaving 13 bases between the germline ends. In germline, CDR1 is SGDLS, CDR2 YYNGEE. The CDR3: CASSVQHAGDTQYF. CDR3 coding DNA: TGTGCCAGCAGCGTCCAGCACGCGGGGGATACGCAGTATTTT. The full variable domain, its missing parts supplied by reference TRBV9 and TRBJ2-3, is DSGVTQTPKHLITATGQRVTLRCSPRSGDLSVYWYQQSLDQGLQFLIQYYNGEERAKGNILERFSAQQFPDLHSELNLSSLELGDSALYFCASSVQHAGDTQYFGPGTRLTVL.

V gene TRBV7-9 combines with J gene TRBJ1-1, with a possible D match to TRBD1 (5 bases). From germline, CDR1 is SEHNR and CDR2 FQNEAQ (reference sequence). This CDR3 has 14 residues. With 1 base removed from V and 5 bases from J, the gap between germline ends came to 11 bases. The CDR3 sequence: CASSLEGIGTEAFF. For the CDR3, the DNA is TGTGCCAGCAGCTTAGAGGGGATAGGTACTGAAGCTTTCTTT.

Ten or more counts support this clonotype. V gene TRBV9 combines with J gene TRBJ1-1; possible D gene TRBD1, 5 bases. The CDR3 spans 12 residues. The V end was cut by 2 bases, the J end by 4 bases, with 6 bases between. Germline CDR1 and CDR2: SGDLS and YYNGEE. The CDR3 loop reads CASSVRVTEAFF. The CDR3 DNA follows: TGTGCCAGCAGCGTCAGGGTCACTGAAGCTTTCTTT.